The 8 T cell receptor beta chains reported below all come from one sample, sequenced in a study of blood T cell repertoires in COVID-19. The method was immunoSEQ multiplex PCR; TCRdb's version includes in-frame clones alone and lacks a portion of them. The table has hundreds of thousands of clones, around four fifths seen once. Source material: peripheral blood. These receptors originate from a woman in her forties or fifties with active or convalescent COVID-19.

In DNA form, the CDR3 reads TGTGCCAGCAGCCTGGACAGGGCAACATGGGGCACTGAAGCTTTCTTT. Its protein is CASSLDRATWGTEAFF. The genes are TRBV7-9 and TRBJ1-1; 8 bases are a match to TRBD1. The CDR3 runs to 16 residues. From germline, CDR1 is SEHNR and CDR2 FQNEAQ (reference sequence). Germline trimming cut 5 bases from V and 4 bases from J; bases unmatched to any gene: 12.

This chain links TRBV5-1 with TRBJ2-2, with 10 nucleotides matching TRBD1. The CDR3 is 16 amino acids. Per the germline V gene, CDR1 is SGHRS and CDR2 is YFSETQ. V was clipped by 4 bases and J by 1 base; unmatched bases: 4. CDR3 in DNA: TGCGCCAGCAGCGGGCGGGACAGGGGGAACACCGGGGAGCTGTTTTTT. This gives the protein CASSGRDRGNTGELFF.

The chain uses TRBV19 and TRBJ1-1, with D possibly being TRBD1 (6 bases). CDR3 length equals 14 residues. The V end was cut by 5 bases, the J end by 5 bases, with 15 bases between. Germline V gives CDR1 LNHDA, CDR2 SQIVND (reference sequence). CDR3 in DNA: TGTGCCAGTAGTCCTACTCCAGGGGCTACTGAAGCTTTCTTT. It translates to CASSPTPGATEAFF.

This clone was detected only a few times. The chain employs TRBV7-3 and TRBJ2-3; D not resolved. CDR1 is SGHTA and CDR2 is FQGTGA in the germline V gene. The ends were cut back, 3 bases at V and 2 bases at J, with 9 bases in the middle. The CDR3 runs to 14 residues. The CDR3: CASSFDGFTDTQYF. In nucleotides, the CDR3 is TGTGCCAGCAGCTTCGACGGGTTCACAGATACGCAGTATTTT. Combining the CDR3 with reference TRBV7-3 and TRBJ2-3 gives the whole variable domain GAGVSQTPSNKVTEKGKYVELRCDPISGHTALYWYRQSLGQGPEFLIYFQGTGAADDSGLPNDRFFAVRPEGSVSTLKIQRTERGDSAVYLCASSFDGFTDTQYFGPGTRLTVL.

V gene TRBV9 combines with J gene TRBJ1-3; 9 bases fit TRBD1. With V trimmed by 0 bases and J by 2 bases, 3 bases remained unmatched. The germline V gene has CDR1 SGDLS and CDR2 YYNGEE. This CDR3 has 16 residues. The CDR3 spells CASSVGGQGPGNTIYF. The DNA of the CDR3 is TGTGCCAGCAGCGTAGGGGGACAGGGCCCTGGAAACACCATATATTTT. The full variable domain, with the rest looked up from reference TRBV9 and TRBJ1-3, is DSGVTQTPKHLITATGQRVTLRCSPRSGDLSVYWYQQSLDQGLQFLIQYYNGEERAKGNILERFSAQQFPDLHSELNLSSLELGDSALYFCASSVGGQGPGNTIYFGEGSWLTVV.

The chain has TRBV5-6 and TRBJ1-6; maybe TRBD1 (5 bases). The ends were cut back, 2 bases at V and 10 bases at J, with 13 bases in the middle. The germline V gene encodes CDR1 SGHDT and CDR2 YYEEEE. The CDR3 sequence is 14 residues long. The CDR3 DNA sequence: TGTGCCAGCAGCTTAAAGGGGTACAACTCACCCCTCCACTTT. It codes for CASSLKGYNSPLHF.

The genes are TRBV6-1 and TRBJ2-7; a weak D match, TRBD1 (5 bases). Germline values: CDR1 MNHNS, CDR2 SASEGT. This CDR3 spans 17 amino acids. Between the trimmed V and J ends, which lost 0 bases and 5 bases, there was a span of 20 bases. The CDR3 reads CASSEAGWGRERDEQYF. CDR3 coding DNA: TGTGCCAGCAGTGAAGCGGGGTGGGGCAGGGAAAGGGACGAGCAGTACTTC.

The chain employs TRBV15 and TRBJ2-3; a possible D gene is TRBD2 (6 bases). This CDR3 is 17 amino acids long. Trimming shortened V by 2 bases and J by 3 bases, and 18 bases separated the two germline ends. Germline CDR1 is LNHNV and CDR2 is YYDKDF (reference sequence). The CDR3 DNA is TGTGCCACCAGCAGATGGGGCAATCAACTAGCTACAGATACGCAGTATTTT. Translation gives CATSRWGNQLATDTQYF.